These 9 T cell receptor beta chains came from one sample sequenced in a study of graft-versus-host responses after intestinal transplantation. Libraries were prepared by immunoSEQ multiplex PCR; TCRdb keeps only in-frame clonotypes and omits some of them. The data contain about 16,000 clones, over 90% of them seen just once; the ten biggest clones take up 0.65% to 0.85%. Source: PBMCs, taken 23 days after intestinal transplant. These receptors came from a human patient who received an intestinal transplant, so some T cells may come from the graft donor.

The chain employs TRBV5-6 and TRBJ2-2, with 10 bases aligning to TRBD2. V shed 2 bases, J shed 4 bases, and the junction held 8 bases outside the gene matches. CDR3 size: 17 residues. Germline values: CDR1 SGHDT, CDR2 YYEEEE. The CDR3 loop reads CASSLGTASGSTGELFF. The CDR3 nucleotides read TGTGCCAGCAGCTTAGGTACCGCTAGCGGGAGCACCGGGGAGCTGTTTTTT. Full variable domain (rest looked up from reference TRBV5-6 and TRBJ2-2): DAGVTQSPTHLIKTRGQQVTLRCSPKSGHDTVSWYQQALGQGPQFIFQYYEEEERQRGNFPDRFSGHQFPNYSSELNVNALLLGDSALYLCASSLGTASGSTGELFFGEGSRLTVL.

This sequence joins TRBV5-6 and TRBJ1-2; weak D call: TRBD1 (6 bases). Germline CDR1 reads SGHDT; CDR2 reads YYEEEE. The CDR3 has 13 amino acids. Trimming left V 5 bases short and J 5 bases short, with 13 bases between. The CDR3 nucleotides are TGTGCCAGCAGGGACAGCCAGGAATATGGCTACACCTTC. It encodes CASRDSQEYGYTF.

V is TRBV9 and J is TRBJ2-7; 9 bases align to TRBD1. J lost 2 bases, V lost 3 bases, and 3 bases had no gene match. The germline CDR1 and CDR2 sequences are SGDLS and YYNGEE. This CDR3 region has 14 residues. The CDR3 DNA follows: TGTGCCAGCAGCGCCCGGACAGGGGCCTACGAGCAGTACTTC. It yields the protein CASSARTGAYEQYF.

This chain joins TRBV21-1 and TRBJ2-1. TRBV21-1 is flagged as a pseudogene. The CDR3 loop spans 20 amino acids. CDR3 protein: CASSKVSGTERVHSYNEQFF. The CDR3 nucleotides read TGTGCCAGCAGCAAAGTTTCCGGGACCGAGAGGGTGCACTCCTACAATGAGCAGTTCTTC.

This sequence joins TRBV6-1 and TRBJ2-7; TRBD1 aligns across 8 bases. In germline, CDR1 is MNHNS, CDR2 SASEGT. Trimming at V came to 5 bases and at J to 1 base, leaving 4 bases not matched to a gene. This CDR3 spans 14 amino acids. CDR3 in amino acids: CASSQGQASYEQYF. The CDR3 nucleotides are TGTGCCAGCAGTCAGGGACAGGCTTCCTACGAGCAGTACTTC.

V is TRBV21-1 and J is TRBJ2-7; no check of the table's D call, TRBD2, against the DNA was made. TRBV21-1 corresponds to a pseudogene. This CDR3 has 19 residues. The CDR3 DNA reads TGTGCCAGCAGCATCAGAGGGCGCCACCCTCTCGAAACCACCTACGAGCAGTACTTC. This translates into CASSIRGRHPLETTYEQYF.

This clone was observed a few times. This chain uses TRBV19 with TRBJ1-2; D uncertain. V was trimmed by 5 bases and J by 5 bases, leaving 15 bases between them. Germline V gives CDR1 LNHDA, CDR2 SQIVND (reference sequence). The CDR3 runs to 14 residues. The CDR3: CASSDRQNDYGYTF. As DNA, the CDR3 is TGTGCCAGTAGTGATCGGCAGAACGATTATGGCTACACCTTC.

The gene calls are TRBV7-8 and TRBJ2-7, with D possibly being TRBD2 (5 bases). The length of the CDR3 is 14 residues. The germline gives CDR1 SGHVS, CDR2 FQNEAQ. Trimming left V 5 bases short and J 6 bases short, with 17 bases between. CDR3 sequence (DNA): TGTGCCAGCAGCCCGGATGGGCATGGAGGCGAGCAGTACTTC. Translated, it gives CASSPDGHGGEQYF.

This chain connects TRBV5-1 to TRBJ1-3; 8 bases are shared with TRBD1. The CDR3 runs to 16 residues. V shed 0 bases and J 0 bases; nucleotides not matched to a gene: 2. Germline V CDR1 and CDR2: SGHRS, YFSETQ. The CDR3 spells CASSLEGQVSGNTIYF. The CDR3 coding sequence is TGCGCCAGCAGCTTGGAGGGACAGGTCTCTGGAAACACCATATATTTT.